These T cell receptor beta chains were read from a single sample in a study of OX40 agonist ivuxolimab in advanced cancers. The assay was immunoSEQ multiplex PCR, and TCRdb's table has in-frame clones only and misses some. The sample yields 60,000 to 65,000 clones, approximately 84% seen once. The sample here was CD4+ or CD8+ T cells sorted from blood, taken in a trial of the OX40 agonist ivuxolimab. These receptors were obtained from an adult with an advanced solid tumor such as melanoma, head and neck, liver or kidney cancer. The CDR3 runs from the conserved cysteine through the conserved F or W. Each record gives: J gene, clone size, V gene, CDR3 protein. The size field is filled for only some rows; it gives once, few, many or a size class.

j_gene: TRBJ1-1
abundance: -
v_gene: TRBV2
CDR3aa: CASSPPAGRGNTEAFF

j_gene: TRBJ1-1
abundance: -
v_gene: TRBV7-9
CDR3aa: CASSLYGDRGPTEAFF

j_gene: TRBJ2-7
abundance: medium-sized
v_gene: TRBV11-3
CDR3aa: CASSLEGGGYEQYF

j_gene: TRBJ2-1
abundance: -
v_gene: TRBV6-6
CDR3aa: CASSYSGNEQFF

j_gene: TRBJ1-1
abundance: -
v_gene: TRBV7-9
CDR3aa: CASSLSPSNTEAFF

j_gene: TRBJ2-3
abundance: -
v_gene: TRBV5-6
CDR3aa: CASSYATDTQYF

j_gene: TRBJ2-3
abundance: -
v_gene: TRBV4-2
CDR3aa: CASSRTSGDTQYF

j_gene: TRBJ2-2
abundance: once
v_gene: TRBV19
CDR3aa: CASMGVSGTVGPGELFF

j_gene: TRBJ2-3
abundance: -
v_gene: TRBV9
CDR3aa: CASSPRGSTDTQYF

j_gene: TRBJ2-5
abundance: once
v_gene: TRBV11-2
CDR3aa: CASSSGYSEREETQYF

j_gene: TRBJ2-3
abundance: -
v_gene: TRBV5-1
CDR3aa: CASSLARQSTDTQYF

j_gene: TRBJ2-3
abundance: -
v_gene: TRBV7-3
CDR3aa: CASSSDLAGTSTDTQYF

j_gene: TRBJ1-3
abundance: -
v_gene: TRBV7-9
CDR3aa: CASSLDRGHGNTIYF

j_gene: TRBJ1-1
abundance: -
v_gene: TRBV18
CDR3aa: CASSPFLPGRQNTEAFF

j_gene: TRBJ1-2
abundance: -
v_gene: TRBV27
CDR3aa: CASSDPGKRYTF

j_gene: TRBJ1-1
abundance: -
v_gene: TRBV2
CDR3aa: CASSEPRRNTEAFF

j_gene: TRBJ1-6
abundance: -
v_gene: TRBV4-1
CDR3aa: CASSQGQGAASPLHF

j_gene: TRBJ2-4
abundance: -
v_gene: TRBV11-2
CDR3aa: CASSHPRDPGWDIQYF

j_gene: TRBJ2-1
abundance: -
v_gene: TRBV6-6
CDR3aa: CASSLAGSSYNEQFF

j_gene: TRBJ2-3
abundance: -
v_gene: TRBV4-1
CDR3aa: CASSLGQDTQYF

j_gene: TRBJ2-7
abundance: -
v_gene: TRBV11-1
CDR3aa: CASSLDRGPYEQYF

j_gene: TRBJ2-6
abundance: -
v_gene: TRBV5-6
CDR3aa: CASSLWDRVGANVLTF

j_gene: TRBJ2-7
abundance: -
v_gene: TRBV5-6
CDR3aa: CATEGGGSYEQYF

j_gene: TRBJ2-1
abundance: -
v_gene: TRBV11-3
CDR3aa: CASSLDWWNEQFF

j_gene: TRBJ2-3
abundance: -
v_gene: TRBV19
CDR3aa: CASSIPGGSTDTQYF

j_gene: TRBJ2-3
abundance: -
v_gene: TRBV5-1
CDR3aa: CASSLNRRNTQYF

j_gene: TRBJ2-7
abundance: medium-sized
v_gene: TRBV27
CDR3aa: CASSPNGAESYEQYF

j_gene: TRBJ2-7
abundance: -
v_gene: TRBV6-5
CDR3aa: CASSRPGDSYEQYF

j_gene: TRBJ1-2
abundance: -
v_gene: TRBV6-6
CDR3aa: CASSYSKERMGYTF

j_gene: TRBJ1-1
abundance: -
v_gene: TRBV2
CDR3aa: CASRVEFEAFF

j_gene: TRBJ1-4
abundance: -
v_gene: TRBV18
CDR3aa: CASSPGHYNEKLFF

j_gene: TRBJ2-7
abundance: -
v_gene: TRBV5-4
CDR3aa: CASSLQLSSYEQYF

j_gene: TRBJ1-5
abundance: -
v_gene: TRBV5-8
CDR3aa: CASSFRQSNQPQHF

j_gene: TRBJ2-7
abundance: -
v_gene: TRBV7-8
CDR3aa: CASSTEGGSYEQYF

j_gene: TRBJ1-1
abundance: -
v_gene: TRBV9
CDR3aa: CASSARNRENTEAFF

j_gene: TRBJ2-5
abundance: -
v_gene: TRBV5-1
CDR3aa: CASSGTGGGETQYF

j_gene: TRBJ1-1
abundance: once
v_gene: TRBV7-2
CDR3aa: CASSPGGWLNTEAFF

j_gene: TRBJ2-1
abundance: -
v_gene: TRBV7-2
CDR3aa: CASSSDRYEQFF

j_gene: TRBJ1-6
abundance: -
v_gene: TRBV5-6
CDR3aa: CASSLDTVDNSPLHF

j_gene: TRBJ2-1
abundance: few
v_gene: TRBV27
CDR3aa: CASGTLSSYNEQFF

j_gene: TRBJ1-2
abundance: -
v_gene: TRBV29-1
CDR3aa: CSVEDPGTGNPYGYTF

j_gene: TRBJ2-3
abundance: -
v_gene: TRBV7-9
CDR3aa: CASSLATLSSSTDTQYF

j_gene: TRBJ1-5
abundance: medium-sized
v_gene: TRBV6-5
CDR3aa: CASSYSRGEMGQPQHF

j_gene: TRBJ1-5
abundance: -
v_gene: TRBV29-1
CDR3aa: CSVADRAGQPQHF

j_gene: TRBJ2-3
abundance: -
v_gene: TRBV7-7
CDR3aa: CASSPTGGADTQYF

j_gene: TRBJ2-3
abundance: -
v_gene: TRBV6-4
CDR3aa: CASSERRGFGTDTQYF

j_gene: TRBJ2-3
abundance: few
v_gene: TRBV5-5
CDR3aa: CASSLGRVGTDTQYF